The 13 T cell receptor beta chains below all came from one sample that was sequenced in a study of blood T cell repertoires in COVID-19. Clones were sequenced by immunoSEQ multiplex PCR, and TCRdb holds only the in-frame ones, with some missing. The sample consists of roughly 240,000 clones, around 83% of them appearing once. Sequenced material: peripheral blood. The receptors derive from a man aged 40-49 years who had recovered from COVID-19.

The chain carries TRBV4-1 and TRBJ1-1; the match to TRBD1 covers 11 bases. There are 20 residues in the CDR3. J was trimmed by 5 bases and V by 3 bases; bases with no gene match: 20. CDR1 MGHRA and CDR2 YSYEKL come from the germline V gene. CDR3 residues: CASSHSRTGGENSKGTEAFF. In DNA form, the CDR3 reads TGCGCCAGCAGCCACTCACGGACAGGGGGCGAAAATTCGAAGGGGACTGAAGCTTTCTTT.

The chain has TRBV4-1 and TRBJ1-5, with 10 bases aligning to TRBD1. V lost 0 bases, J lost 10 bases, and 9 bases stayed unmatched. Germline values: CDR1 MGHRA, CDR2 YSYEKL. The CDR3 runs to 16 residues. CDR3 sequence (DNA): TGCGCCAGCAGCCAAGATCGGGACAGGGGACGGGGACCCCAGCATTTT. Amino acid sequence: CASSQDRDRGRGPQHF.

The chain has TRBV7-9 and TRBJ2-7; D possibly corresponds to TRBD2 (7 bases). This CDR3 contains 12 residues. Trimming stripped 11 bases from V and 1 base from J, with 12 bases between. The germline CDR1 and CDR2 sequences are SEHNR and FQNEAQ (reference sequence). This chain's CDR3 is CAWGGASYEQYF. DNA of the CDR3: TGTGCCTGGGGGGGCGCATCCTACGAGCAGTACTTC. Full variable domain (rest looked up from reference TRBV7-9 and TRBJ2-7): DTGVSQNPRHKITKRGQNVTFRCDPISEHNRLYWYRQTLGQGPEFLTYFQNEAQLEKSRLLSDRFSAERPKGSFSTLEIQRTEQGDSAMYLCAWGGASYEQYFGPGTRLTVT.

The chain links TRBV28 to TRBJ1-2; 12 nucleotides align to TRBD1. V was pared by 2 bases and J by 5 bases, with 15 bases of the junction left unmatched. Per the germline V gene, CDR1 is MDHEN and CDR2 is SYDVKM. The CDR3 is made up of 19 amino acids. CDR3 region: CASSLIAPGQGAPGYGYTF. The CDR3 DNA is TGTGCCAGCAGTTTAATCGCGCCGGGACAGGGGGCGCCCGGGTATGGCTACACCTTC.

The genes are TRBV4-3 and TRBJ2-3; 7 positions agree with TRBD2. This CDR3 contains 16 residues. Trimming removed 1 base from V and 4 bases from J; junction bases left unmatched: 8. CDR1 and CDR2 (germline): LGHNA, YSLEER. CDR3 region: CASSQVWASGSDTQYF. The CDR3 DNA reads as TGCGCCAGCAGCCAAGTGTGGGCTAGCGGATCAGATACGCAGTATTTT.

This clone was seen more than once but under ten times. The chain joins TRBV10-3 to TRBJ2-3; 13 bases map to TRBD2. Germline values: CDR1 ENHRY, CDR2 SYGVKD. The CDR3 covers 16 residues. V dropped 4 bases and J dropped 1; count of bases not matched to a gene: 2. The CDR3 DNA reads as TGTGCCATCAGTGGACTAGCGGGGGGCGGCACAGATACGCAGTATTTT. Protein product: CAISGLAGGGTDTQYF.

About this clone: The sample carries other DNA sequences with the same CDR3. The chain combines TRBV5-1 with TRBJ1-3; D remains unclear. Trimming cost V 2 bases and J 1 base, with 7 bases left between them. CDR3 size: 14 residues. The germline V gene has CDR1 SGHRS and CDR2 YFSETQ. The CDR3 loop is CASSLTDSGNTIYF. The CDR3 nucleotides read TGCGCCAGCAGCTTAACAGATTCTGGAAACACCATATATTTT.

The V call is TRBV20-1, the J call TRBJ1-1; D might be TRBD1 (6 bases). V gave up 3 bases and J gave up 0 bases, with 14 bases separating them. CDR3 length: 15 amino acids. The germline V gene encodes CDR1 DFQATT and CDR2 SNEGSKA (reference sequence). The CDR3 is CSASSLGAMNTEAFF. The CDR3 nucleotides read TGCAGTGCTAGTTCTTTGGGGGCTATGAACACTGAAGCTTTCTTT.

CDR3 protein: CTSSQDGGSGRHEQYF. CDR3 bases: TGCACCAGCAGCCAAGATGGGGGTAGCGGGAGACACGAGCAGTACTTC. V usage is TRBV1 and J usage is TRBJ2-7; the table's D call TRBD2 went unverified against the DNA. TRBV1 is tagged as a pseudogene. This CDR3 has 16 amino acids.

CDR3 coding DNA: TGTGCCAGCTCACGACAGGGGGACGAGCAGTACTTC. This translates into CASSRQGDEQYF. This rearrangement joins TRBV18 to TRBJ2-7; 9 positions agree with TRBD1. The junction had 0 bases not matched to a gene; V was cut back by 4 bases and J by 5 bases. The CDR3 runs 12 residues. Germline V lookup: CDR1 KGHSH, CDR2 LQKENI.

The rearrangement joins TRBV7-2 to TRBJ1-3, with D unclear. V was shortened by 4 bases and J by 11 bases, with 15 bases between the two germline ends. CDR1 is SGHTA and CDR2 is FQGNSA in the germline V gene. This CDR3 spans 13 amino acids. The DNA of the CDR3 is TGTGCCAGCAGCTCAGAGACGGGTCCCCCCATATATTTT. This gives the protein CASSSETGPPIYF.

The chain has TRBV30 and TRBJ2-7; possible D gene TRBD2, 7 bases. Trimming shortened V by 3 bases and J by 6 bases, and 12 bases separated the two germline ends. Germline V gene data show CDR1 as GTSNPN and CDR2 as SVGIG (reference sequence). This CDR3 spans 12 amino acids. CDR3 sequence reads: CAWRGRGFEQYF. The CDR3 DNA follows: TGTGCCTGGAGGGGGAGGGGGTTCGAGCAGTACTTC. The full variable domain, rest sourced from reference TRBV30 and TRBJ2-7, is SQTIHQWPATLVQPVGSPLSLECTVEGTSNPNLYWYRQAAGRGLQLLFYSVGIGQISSEVPQNLSASRPQDRQFILSSKKLLLSDSGFYLCAWRGRGFEQYFGPGTRLTVT.

J is TRBJ1-4 and V is TRBV18, with unresolved D. Trimming cost V 5 bases and J 0 bases, with 13 bases left between them. From germline, CDR1 is KGHSH and CDR2 LQKENI. This CDR3 has 16 residues. This CDR3 reads CASSETPDATNEKLFF. CDR3 DNA: TGTGCCAGCTCAGAGACACCTGATGCAACTAATGAAAAACTGTTTTTT.